Detailed here is one TCR beta chain. The antigen remains undetermined. The record originates from a study of blood T cells in healthy people across ages. Overall study findings and caveats: Strong correlation existed between TCR beta diversity and naive T cell percentage.

For the second PCR, which ran for about 7 to 11 cycles, a sample-barcoded 5' primer and a J-beta primer mix were used. TCRdb fed the 5' RACE reads into MiXCR, producing one record per CDR3 protein. The table lists about 800,000 distinct CDR3 sequences, around half of them singletons. This CDR3 spans 12 amino acids. Germline assignment: CDR1 LNHDA and CDR2 SQIVND (reference sequence). V was shortened by 7 bases and J by 4 bases, with 8 bases between the two germline ends. Aged about 6 to 95, donors were systemically healthy Caucasians from Russia. The chain uses TRBV19 and TRBJ2-1; maybe TRBD2 (5 bases). The sequence derives from a man older than 75 in good health. Sequencing used blood. CDR3 in DNA: TGTGCCAGTACCGGACTTTACAATGAGCAGTTCTTC. Its protein is CASTGLYNEQFF.